The 24 T cell receptor beta chains presented below share a single source sample, sequenced in a study of beta chain features in type 1 diabetes. Study-wide results and caveats: In all four CD4+ subsets, TCRB CDR3 length was significantly, moderately reduced in type 1 diabetes.

Their antigen targets remain unknown. Expressed TCRB transcripts were sequenced, since all the RNA that had been isolated was reverse transcribed. Measured with immunoSEQ multiplex PCR; TCRdb has only the in-frame clones, and not every one. The profile shows about 650,000 clones, under 15% of them singletons. The material sequenced was naive CD4+ T cells from blood. The receptors stem from a man aged 25 to 45 with type 1 diabetes.

CDR3: CSVEEPSDEGGEQYF. CDR3 coding DNA: TGCAGCGTTGAAGAACCTTCTGACGAGGGGGGCGAGCAGTACTTC. The chain has TRBV29-1 and TRBJ2-7; D might be TRBD1 or TRBD2, each matching 6 bases. The germline CDR1 and CDR2 sequences are SQVTM and ANQGSEA. The CDR3 covers 15 residues. Trimming cost V 0 bases and J 6 bases, with 18 bases left between them.

V is TRBV4-2 and J is TRBJ2-5; no clear D. Germline-derived CDR1 and CDR2 are LGHNA and YNFKEQ. This CDR3 region has 13 residues. Trimming took off 0 bases at V and 1 base at J, with 3 bases between the two ends. The chain's CDR3 is CASSQDPQETQYF. CDR3 nucleotide sequence: TGTGCCAGCAGCCAAGATCCCCAAGAGACCCAGTACTTC.

This clone turned up a few times. V and J are TRBV2 and TRBJ1-5, with D perhaps matching TRBD1 (6 bases). This CDR3 has 13 residues. V lost 7 bases and J lost 5, with 12 bases in between. Germline CDR1 is SNHLY and CDR2 is FYNNEI. The CDR3 DNA follows: TGTGCCAGCAAGCTGGACAGTTATCAGCCCCAGCATTTT. Translated, it gives CASKLDSYQPQHF.

This chain connects TRBV5-1 to TRBJ2-7, with 11 nucleotides matching TRBD1. The germline V gene encodes CDR1 SGHRS and CDR2 YFSETQ. The junction had 5 bases not matched to a gene; V was cut back by 4 bases and J by 2 bases. This CDR3 is 15 amino acids long. CDR3 DNA sequence: TGCGCCAGCAGCCAGGGACAGGGGGTGCCCTACGAGCAGTACTTC. Its translation is CASSQGQGVPYEQYF.

This clone has only a few counts. The chain uses TRBV27 and TRBJ1-5; D is ambiguous. Germline assignment: CDR1 MNHEY and CDR2 SMNVEV (reference sequence). Trimming shortened V by 2 bases and J by 5 bases, and 10 bases separated the two germline ends. There are 14 residues in the CDR3. Here the CDR3 DNA reads TGTGCCAGCAGTTTAGAGAGGAGCCATCAGCCCCAGCATTTT. Its protein product is CASSLERSHQPQHF.

The rearrangement links TRBV7-2 to TRBJ1-3; a weak D match, TRBD1 (6 bases). V lost 1 base and J 6 bases, leaving 10 bases between the germline ends. The CDR3 consists of 14 residues. Germline V gives CDR1 SGHTA, CDR2 FQGNSA. The CDR3: CASSLDPGVNTIYF. The CDR3 nucleotides are TGTGCCAGCAGCTTAGACCCAGGGGTAAACACCATATATTTT.

In this sample, this clone turned up a few times. The chain joins TRBV6-5 to TRBJ2-7; TRBD1 might be the D (5 bases). This CDR3 is built from 15 residues. V lost 4 bases, J lost 2 bases, and 15 bases lay in between. CDR1 is MNHEY, CDR2 SVGAGI, per germline. In DNA, the CDR3 is TGTGCCAGCAGTTTAGATCAGGGTCCCCCCTACGAGCAGTACTTC. It codes for CASSLDQGPPYEQYF.

The V gene is TRBV30, the J gene TRBJ1-4; unclear D gene. CDR3 length: 12 residues. Germline CDR1 GTSNPN, CDR2 SVGIG (reference sequence). V was clipped by 0 bases and J by 11 bases, with 10 bases between them. The CDR3 bases are TGTGCCTGGAGTGTTGGAGGTGTGAAACTGTTTTTT. It translates to CAWSVGGVKLFF.

The DNA of the CDR3 is TGCGCCAGCAGCTTGGAACACCGGATAGGAATGAACACTGAAGCTTTCTTT. Translating it yields CASSLEHRIGMNTEAFF. V usage is TRBV5-1 and J usage is TRBJ1-1; D remains unclear. Trimming removed 0 bases at V and 0 bases at J, with 15 bases between. Germline lookup yields CDR1 SGHRS and CDR2 YFSETQ. The CDR3 contains 17 residues.

There are a few counts of this clone. The chain combines TRBV5-4 with TRBJ2-7; maybe TRBD2 (5 bases). Deletions cut 4 bases from V and 6 bases from J, with 17 bases between. The CDR3 spans 14 residues. The germline V gene has CDR1 SGHNT and CDR2 YYREEE (reference sequence). The CDR3 is CASSTLGRDAEQYF. The DNA of the CDR3 is TGTGCCAGCAGCACCCTAGGTCGGGATGCCGAGCAGTACTTC. The whole variable domain, filled in from reference TRBV5-4 and TRBJ2-7, reads ETGVTQSPTHLIKTRGQQVTLRCSSQSGHNTVSWYQQALGQGPQFIFQYYREEENGRGNFPPRFSGLQFPNYSSELNVNALELDDSALYLCASSTLGRDAEQYFGPGTRLTVT.

This clone was counted a few times. The J gene is TRBJ1-4, the V gene TRBV25-1, with D uncertain. Trimming shortened V by 6 bases and J by 0 bases, and 8 bases separated the two germline ends. From germline, CDR1 is MGHDK and CDR2 SYGVNS. There are 14 residues in the CDR3. This CDR3 reads CASRDGTTNEKLFF. CDR3 DNA: TGTGCCAGCAGGGACGGGACAACTAATGAAAAACTGTTTTTT.

This clone was recorded a few times. The J gene is TRBJ2-5, the V gene TRBV7-2; D might be TRBD2 (6 bases). In germline, CDR1 is SGHTA, CDR2 FQGNSA. The V end lost 5 bases, the J end lost 4 bases, and 14 bases lay between the germline ends. CDR3 length: 14 residues. CDR3 in amino acids: CASSARMGGETQYF. CDR3 coding DNA: TGTGCCAGCAGCGCTAGGATGGGGGGAGAGACCCAGTACTTC.

V usage is TRBV20-1 and J usage is TRBJ1-2; no clear D. CDR1 DFQATT and CDR2 SNEGSKA come from the germline V gene (reference sequence). The CDR3 sequence is 11 residues long. With 3 bases removed from V and 7 bases from J, the gap between germline ends came to 9 bases. This chain's CDR3 is CSASQAGGYTF. CDR3 nucleotide sequence: TGCAGTGCTAGCCAGGCCGGTGGCTACACCTTC.

DNA for the CDR3: TGTGCCAGCAGCCCATCTAAGCCAGGGGCCGGGCTTGGGTATGGCTACACCTTC. It yields the protein CASSPSKPGAGLGYGYTF. The chain combines TRBV4-2 with TRBJ1-2, with D possibly TRBD1 on 6 matching bases. The ends were cut back, 4 bases at V and 5 bases at J, with 26 bases in the middle. This CDR3 has 18 residues. Per germline, CDR1 LGHNA and CDR2 YNFKEQ.

This clone was seen a few times. The chain has TRBV10-3 and TRBJ1-3; 7 nucleotides line up with TRBD1. Germline trimming cut 2 bases from V and 2 bases from J; bases unmatched to any gene: 12. Per the germline V gene, CDR1 is ENHRY and CDR2 is SYGVKD. The CDR3 covers 18 residues. CDR3 coding DNA: TGTGCCATCAGTGAGCCGGCGGCCGCCCAGGGGGCTGGAAACACCATATATTTT. Translating it yields CAISEPAAAQGAGNTIYF.

This chain links TRBV27 with TRBJ1-4, with no clear D. The V end lost 7 bases, the J end lost 11 bases, and 14 bases lay between the germline ends. The germline V gene has CDR1 MNHEY and CDR2 SMNVEV (reference sequence). CDR3 length: 12 residues. CDR3 DNA sequence: TGTGCCAGCACGGGAAACGGGAAGAAACTGTTTTTT. Amino acid sequence: CASTGNGKKLFF.

The rearrangement links TRBV9 to TRBJ1-4; TRBD1 matches 7 bases. CDR1 is SGDLS and CDR2 is YYNGEE in the germline V gene. This CDR3 has 15 amino acids. After removal of 4 bases from V and 4 bases from J, the junction contained 7 bases not matched to a gene. In nucleotides, the CDR3 is TGTGCCAGCAGCACCTCGACAGGGAATAATGAAAAACTGTTTTTT. Residues: CASSTSTGNNEKLFF.

This clone was observed a handful of times. The rearrangement uses TRBV2 and TRBJ1-5; D perhaps matches TRBD1 (6 bases). Trimming took off 7 bases at V and 7 bases at J, with 14 bases between the two ends. The length of the CDR3 is 13 residues. Germline CDR1 reads SNHLY; CDR2 reads FYNNEI. The CDR3 sequence is CASTIGQTQPQHF. The CDR3 nucleotides read TGTGCCAGCACCATAGGACAGACCCAGCCCCAGCATTTT.

The chain links TRBV5-4 to TRBJ1-4; D not resolved. Germline CDR1 is SGHNT and CDR2 is YYREEE (reference sequence). This CDR3 has 13 residues. The V end was cut by 6 bases, the J end by 5 bases, with 11 bases between. The CDR3 DNA follows: TGTGCCAGCACCACAGAGACAAATGAAAAACTGTTTTTT. It codes for CASTTETNEKLFF.

V usage is TRBV28 and J usage is TRBJ2-7, with D hard to call. Trimming took off 11 bases at V and 6 bases at J, with 17 bases between the two ends. The CDR3 totals 12 residues. CDR1 and CDR2 from the germline V gene are MDHEN and SYDVKM. As DNA, the CDR3 is TGTGCCCTGACAAGTGGGGTAGGCGAGCAGTACTTC. As protein: CALTSGVGEQYF.

The chain links TRBV27 to TRBJ2-1; 9 bases match TRBD1. J was trimmed by 4 bases and V by 4 bases; bases with no gene match: 8. Germline CDR1 and CDR2: MNHEY and SMNVEV (reference sequence). The CDR3 length is 16 residues. CDR3 in amino acids: CASSSSYRGLYNEQFF. CDR3 coding DNA: TGTGCCAGCAGTTCTTCCTACAGGGGGCTATACAATGAGCAGTTCTTC.

This rearrangement joins TRBV10-3 to TRBJ1-2, with TRBD1 identical over 7 bases. J lost 5 bases, V lost 4 bases, and 7 bases had no gene match. Germline values: CDR1 ENHRY, CDR2 SYGVKD. CDR3 length: 14 residues. The CDR3 DNA reads TGTGCCATCAGTGTAGGACAGGAAACTTATGGCTACACCTTC. This sequence encodes CAISVGQETYGYTF.

There are a few counts of this clone. The gene calls are TRBV15 and TRBJ2-5; perhaps D is TRBD1 or TRBD2 (5 bases each). The CDR3 runs 14 residues. The germline gives CDR1 LNHNV, CDR2 YYDKDF (reference sequence). The germline V and J ends were trimmed by 3 bases and 2 bases, with 10 bases remaining between them. The CDR3 protein is CATSRGDRQETQYF. CDR3 in DNA: TGTGCCACCAGCAGGGGGGACCGGCAAGAGACCCAGTACTTC.

V is TRBV5-6 and J is TRBJ1-2; 9 nucleotides line up with TRBD1. Trimming at V came to 5 bases and at J to 8 bases, leaving 7 bases not matched to a gene. Germline V gene data show CDR1 as SGHDT and CDR2 as YYEEEE. CDR3 length: 13 residues. CDR3 sequence: CASSIDRGKGYTF. DNA of the CDR3: TGTGCCAGCAGTATAGACAGGGGGAAAGGCTACACCTTC.